This T cell receptor (beta chain) derives from a study of cytomegalovirus exposure and HLA in healthy donors. The PCR contained 60 Vbeta and 13 Jbeta primers. TCRdb's table, derived via immunoSEQ multiplex PCR, lists solely in-frame clones and lacks some. The sample lists about 140,000 clones, around 80% occurring once. Trimming removed 1 base from V and 4 bases from J; junction bases left unmatched: 4. Germline V gene sequence: CDR1 SGHAT, CDR2 FQNNGV. This CDR3 comprises 16 residues. Sequenced sample: PBMCs. The V call is TRBV11-2, the J call TRBJ2-1; 10 nucleotides line up with TRBD2. This TCR derives from a man aged 25-45 years in good health and CMV-seronegative. The CDR3 region is CASSLALAGDYNEQFF. CDR3 DNA sequence: TGTGCCAGCAGCTTAGCGCTAGCGGGAGATTACAATGAGCAGTTCTTC.